This T cell receptor beta chain was sequenced for a study of blood T cell repertoires in COVID-19 (dated by TCRdb to the early 2020s). Describing the broader study: Samples covering the acute and convalescent phases of COVID-19 were provided by collaborators in the United States, Italy and Spain. The prospective study material was composed of cDNA or gDNA derived from T cells, B-cell-depleted T cells, or PBMCs. Deeply sampled blood TCRbeta repertoires from subjects exposed to, actively infected with, or recovered from COVID-19 were included in the dataset. The repertoires were released in a freely available public database meant as a resource for research on the immune response to SARS-CoV-2. The samples were drawn from two sources: the first 160 participants of the ongoing ImmuneRACE study, and 950 to 1,500 subjects contributed by 6 global collaborators. The sample metadata nearly always contained a de-identified subject ID, COVID-19 status, age in years and sex. Where available, HLA class I and class II types were obtained from metadata supplied by the sample provider rather than from assay-based typing. On the study overall, not on this receptor specifically: The quantity of clinical and demographic metadata differed by source and by participant and was supplied without curation.

Reading from cysteine to phenylalanine, the CDR3 counts 15 amino acids. Only the CDR3 region is kept as DNA, spanning 45 bases read in frame from base 1. CDR1 and CDR2, per the germline V gene, are SGHRS and YFSETQ. V is shortened by 0 bases, J by 4 bases, and the region joining them spans 11 bases. TCRbeta CDR3 regions were amplified from genomic DNA by means of the immunoSEQ Assay, a bias-controlled multiplex PCR. Under the source paper's analysis protocol: The number of nucleated cells in each sample was estimated by amplification of reference gene primers within the assay. To quantify the absolute abundance of each unique TCRbeta CDR3 rearrangement, sequence reads were collapsed and filtered. For each sample, productive Simpson clonality was calculated as the square root of Simpson's diversity index over productive rearrangements. Drawn from immuneACCESS, this table holds only the in-frame rearrangements with V and J called that TCRdb kept. Clones are partly lost; checked studies trace under half to an unresolved V gene and leave the rest unexplained. V, J and clone size derive from that table, while D and trimming were established from the DNA sequence. The sample contains 77,000 or so clones, approximately 74% of them found a single time. 2.5% to 3% of the sample rests with the top ten.

The collaborating institutions used their own protocols to collect whole blood in K2EDTA tubes. For TCRbeta analysis, collaborator samples were shipped as frozen whole blood, as isolated PBMCs, or as DNA extracted from either sample type. Worth noting for this clone: Its antigen is currently not known. There are no base qualities to consult, and no much larger clone falls within one base.

The clonotype was recovered from a human donor with acute or convalescent COVID-19. The donor label of this sample is uncertain. The sample consisted of peripheral blood. Recombination joined TRBV5-1 with TRBJ2-1; TRBD2 might be the D gene, on 5 matching bases. The CDR3: CASSLGLPLYNEQFF. The base sequence is TGCGCCAGCAGCTTGGGACTACCATTATACAATGAGCAGTTCTTC. With the portions outside the CDR3 filled from the reference TRBV5-1 and TRBJ2-1 genes, the complete variable region becomes KAGVTQTPRYLIKTRGQQVTLSCSPISGHRSVSWYQQTPGQGLQFLFEYFSETQRNKGNFPGRFSGRQFSNSRSEMNVSTLELGDSALYLCASSLGLPLYNEQFFGPGTRLTVL.